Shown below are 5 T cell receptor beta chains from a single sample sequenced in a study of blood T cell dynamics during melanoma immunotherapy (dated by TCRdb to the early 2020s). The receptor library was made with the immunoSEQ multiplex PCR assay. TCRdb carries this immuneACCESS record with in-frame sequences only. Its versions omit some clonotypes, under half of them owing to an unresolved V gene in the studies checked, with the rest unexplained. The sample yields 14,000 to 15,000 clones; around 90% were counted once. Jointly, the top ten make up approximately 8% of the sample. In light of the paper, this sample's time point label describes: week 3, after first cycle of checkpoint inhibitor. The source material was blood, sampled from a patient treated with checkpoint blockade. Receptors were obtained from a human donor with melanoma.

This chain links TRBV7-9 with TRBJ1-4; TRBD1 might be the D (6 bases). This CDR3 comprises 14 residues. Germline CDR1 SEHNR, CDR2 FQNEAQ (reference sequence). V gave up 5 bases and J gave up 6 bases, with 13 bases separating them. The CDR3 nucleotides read TGTGCCAGCAGCCGCACAGGGCTGTATGAAAAACTGTTTTTT. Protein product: CASSRTGLYEKLFF.

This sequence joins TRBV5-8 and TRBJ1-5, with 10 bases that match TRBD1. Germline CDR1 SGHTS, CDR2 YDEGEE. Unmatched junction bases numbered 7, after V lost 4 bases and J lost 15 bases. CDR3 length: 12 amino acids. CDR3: CASSVGTGVWHF. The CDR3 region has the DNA TGTGCCAGCAGCGTTGGGACAGGGGTTTGGCATTTT.

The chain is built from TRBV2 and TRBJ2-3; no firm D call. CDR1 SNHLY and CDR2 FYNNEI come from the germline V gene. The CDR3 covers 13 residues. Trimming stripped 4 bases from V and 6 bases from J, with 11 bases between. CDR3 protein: CASSGVAADTQYF. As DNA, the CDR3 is TGTGCCAGCAGTGGGGTCGCAGCCGATACGCAGTATTTT.

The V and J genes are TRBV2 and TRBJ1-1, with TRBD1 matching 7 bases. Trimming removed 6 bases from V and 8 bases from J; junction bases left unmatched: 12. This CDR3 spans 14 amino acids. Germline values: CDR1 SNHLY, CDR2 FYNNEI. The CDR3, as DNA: TGTGCCAGCAGCCAGGGACAGCCACAGTCGGAAGCTTTCTTT. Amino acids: CASSQGQPQSEAFF.

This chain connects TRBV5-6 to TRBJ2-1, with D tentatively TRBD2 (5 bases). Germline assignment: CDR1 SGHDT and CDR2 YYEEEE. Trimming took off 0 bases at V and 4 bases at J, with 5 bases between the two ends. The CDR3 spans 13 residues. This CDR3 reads CASSLGEYNEQFF. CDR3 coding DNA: TGTGCCAGCAGCTTGGGGGAGTACAATGAGCAGTTCTTC.